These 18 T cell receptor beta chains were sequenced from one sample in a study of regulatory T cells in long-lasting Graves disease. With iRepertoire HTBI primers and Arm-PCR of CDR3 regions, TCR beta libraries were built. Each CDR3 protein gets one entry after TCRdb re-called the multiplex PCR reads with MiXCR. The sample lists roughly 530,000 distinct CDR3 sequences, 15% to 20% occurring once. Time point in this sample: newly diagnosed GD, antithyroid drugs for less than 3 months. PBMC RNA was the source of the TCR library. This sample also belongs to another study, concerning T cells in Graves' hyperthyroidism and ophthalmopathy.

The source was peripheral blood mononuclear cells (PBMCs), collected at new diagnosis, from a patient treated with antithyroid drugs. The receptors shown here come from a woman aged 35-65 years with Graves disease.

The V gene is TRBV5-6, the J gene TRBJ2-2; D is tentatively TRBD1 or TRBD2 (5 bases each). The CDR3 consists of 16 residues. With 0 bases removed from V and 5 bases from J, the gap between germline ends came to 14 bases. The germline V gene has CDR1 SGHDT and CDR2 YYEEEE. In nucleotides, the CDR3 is TGTGCCAGCAGCTTGGGTGCAGGGACGGTTACCGGGGAGCTGTTTTTT. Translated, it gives CASSLGAGTVTGELFF.

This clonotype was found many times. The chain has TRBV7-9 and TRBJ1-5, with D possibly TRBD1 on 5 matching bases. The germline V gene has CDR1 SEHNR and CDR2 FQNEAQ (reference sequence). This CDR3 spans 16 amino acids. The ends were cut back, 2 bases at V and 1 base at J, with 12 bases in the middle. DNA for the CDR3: TGTGCCAGCAGCTTATGGGGGAGAGGAAGCAATCAGCCCCAGCATTTT. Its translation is CASSLWGRGSNQPQHF.

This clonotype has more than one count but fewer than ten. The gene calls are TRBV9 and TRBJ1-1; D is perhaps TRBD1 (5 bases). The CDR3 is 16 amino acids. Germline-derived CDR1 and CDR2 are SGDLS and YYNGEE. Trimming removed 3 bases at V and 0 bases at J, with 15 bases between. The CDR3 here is CASSEEGEPLNTEAFF. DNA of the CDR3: TGTGCCAGCAGCGAAGAAGGGGAACCGTTGAACACTGAAGCTTTCTTT.

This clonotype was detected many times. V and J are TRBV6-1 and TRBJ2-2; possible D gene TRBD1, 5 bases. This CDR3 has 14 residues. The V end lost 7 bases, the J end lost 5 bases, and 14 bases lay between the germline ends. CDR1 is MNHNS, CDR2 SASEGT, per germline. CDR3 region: CASNQGTDTGELFF. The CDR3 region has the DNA TGTGCCAGCAATCAGGGCACCGATACCGGGGAGCTGTTTTTT.

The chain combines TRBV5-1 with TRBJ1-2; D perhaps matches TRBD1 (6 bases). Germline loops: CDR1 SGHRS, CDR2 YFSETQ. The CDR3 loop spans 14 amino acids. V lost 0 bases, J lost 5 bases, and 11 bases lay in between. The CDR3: CASSLAGAEYGYTF. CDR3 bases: TGCGCCAGCAGCTTGGCGGGGGCAGAATATGGCTACACCTTC. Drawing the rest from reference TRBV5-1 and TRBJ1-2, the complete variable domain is KAGVTQTPRYLIKTRGQQVTLSCSPISGHRSVSWYQQTPGQGLQFLFEYFSETQRNKGNFPGRFSGRQFSNSRSEMNVSTLELGDSALYLCASSLAGAEYGYTFGSGTRLTVV.

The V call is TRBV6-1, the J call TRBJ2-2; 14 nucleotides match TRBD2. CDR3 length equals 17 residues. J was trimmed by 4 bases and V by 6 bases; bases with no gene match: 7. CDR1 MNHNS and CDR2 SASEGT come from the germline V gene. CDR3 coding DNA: TGTGCCAGCAGCCGAACTGGACTAGCGGGGGGCACCGGGGAGCTGTTTTTT. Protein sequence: CASSRTGLAGGTGELFF.

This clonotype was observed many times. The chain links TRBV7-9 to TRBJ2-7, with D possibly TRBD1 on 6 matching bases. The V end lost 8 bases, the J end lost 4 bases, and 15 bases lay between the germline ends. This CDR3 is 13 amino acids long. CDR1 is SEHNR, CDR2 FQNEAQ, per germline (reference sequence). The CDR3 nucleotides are TGTGCCAGCGGGCTACTGGGGGCTTACGAGCAGTACTTC. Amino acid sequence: CASGLLGAYEQYF.

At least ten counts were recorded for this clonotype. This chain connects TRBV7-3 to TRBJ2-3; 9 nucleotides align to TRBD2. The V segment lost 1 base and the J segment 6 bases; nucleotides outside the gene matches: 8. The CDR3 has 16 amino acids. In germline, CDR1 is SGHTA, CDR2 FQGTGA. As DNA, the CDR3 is TGTGCCAGCAGCTTAAAGGCGGGGGGGCCGGAGGATACGCAGTATTTT. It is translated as CASSLKAGGPEDTQYF.

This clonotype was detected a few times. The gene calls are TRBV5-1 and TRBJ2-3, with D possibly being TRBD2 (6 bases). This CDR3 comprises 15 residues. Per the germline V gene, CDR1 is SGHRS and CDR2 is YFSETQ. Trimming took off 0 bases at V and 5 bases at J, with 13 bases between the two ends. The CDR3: CASSLGGDWRDTQYF. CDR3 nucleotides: TGCGCCAGCAGCTTGGGCGGGGACTGGAGAGATACGCAGTATTTT.

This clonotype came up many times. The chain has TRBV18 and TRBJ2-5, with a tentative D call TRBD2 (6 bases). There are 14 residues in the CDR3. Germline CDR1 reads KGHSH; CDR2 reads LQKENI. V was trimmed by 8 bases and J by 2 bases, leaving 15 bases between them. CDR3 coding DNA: TGTGCCAGCGACCAAGCGGGTGATCAAGAGACCCAGTACTTC. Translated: CASDQAGDQETQYF.

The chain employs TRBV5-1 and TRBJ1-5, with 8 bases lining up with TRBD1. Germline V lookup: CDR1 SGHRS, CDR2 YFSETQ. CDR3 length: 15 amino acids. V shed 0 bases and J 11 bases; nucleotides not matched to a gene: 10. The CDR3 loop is CASSLEAGGAATQHF. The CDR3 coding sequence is TGCGCCAGCAGCTTGGAGGCAGGGGGCGCGGCGACCCAGCATTTT.

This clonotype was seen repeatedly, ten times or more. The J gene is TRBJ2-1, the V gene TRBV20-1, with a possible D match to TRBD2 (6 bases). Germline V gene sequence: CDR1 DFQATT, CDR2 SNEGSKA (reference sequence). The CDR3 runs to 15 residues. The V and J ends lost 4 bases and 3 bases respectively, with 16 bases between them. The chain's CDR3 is CSAIARGTFYNEQFF. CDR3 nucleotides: TGCAGTGCTATCGCCCGGGGGACGTTCTACAATGAGCAGTTCTTC.

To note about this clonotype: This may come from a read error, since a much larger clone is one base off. CDR3 region: CTSSHDLQTSGGYNEQFF. The CDR3 DNA sequence: TGTACCAGCAGCCACGACCTTCAGACTAGCGGGGGTTACAATGAGCAGTTCTTC. The chain recombines TRBV3-1 with TRBJ2-1; TRBD2 agrees at 12 bases. The V gene's germline CDR1 is LGHDT and CDR2 YNNKEL (reference sequence). This CDR3 region has 18 residues.

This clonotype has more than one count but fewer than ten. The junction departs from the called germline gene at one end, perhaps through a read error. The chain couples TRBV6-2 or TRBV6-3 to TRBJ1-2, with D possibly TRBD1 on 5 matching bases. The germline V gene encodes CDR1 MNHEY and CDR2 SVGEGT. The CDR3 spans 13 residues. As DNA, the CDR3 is TGTGCCAGCAATGCAGGGAGCAACTCTGGCTACACCTTC. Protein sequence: CASNAGSNSGYTF.

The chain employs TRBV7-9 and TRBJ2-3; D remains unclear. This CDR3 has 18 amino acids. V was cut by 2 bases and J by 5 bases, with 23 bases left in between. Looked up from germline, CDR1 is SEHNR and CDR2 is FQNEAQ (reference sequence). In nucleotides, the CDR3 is TGTGCCAGCAGCTTAAGTGGACGCAGATCCGTCCCCATAGATACGCAGTATTTT. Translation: CASSLSGRRSVPIDTQYF.

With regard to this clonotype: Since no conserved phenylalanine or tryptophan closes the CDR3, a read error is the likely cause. The CDR3 region has the DNA TGCGCCAGCAGCTTAACGCCCCAAAACATTCAGTACCTC. Amino acid sequence: CASSLTPQNIQYL. The genes are TRBV7-3 and TRBJ2-4; no firm D call. The length of the CDR3 is 13 residues. The germline V gene encodes CDR1 SGHTA and CDR2 FQGTGA.

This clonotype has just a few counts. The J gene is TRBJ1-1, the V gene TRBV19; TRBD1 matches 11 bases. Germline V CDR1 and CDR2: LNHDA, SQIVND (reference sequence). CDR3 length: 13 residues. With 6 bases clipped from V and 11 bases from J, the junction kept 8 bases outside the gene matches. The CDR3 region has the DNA TGTGCCAGTAGCCAGGACAGGGGGCGTGCGGCTTTCTTT. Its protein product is CASSQDRGRAAFF.

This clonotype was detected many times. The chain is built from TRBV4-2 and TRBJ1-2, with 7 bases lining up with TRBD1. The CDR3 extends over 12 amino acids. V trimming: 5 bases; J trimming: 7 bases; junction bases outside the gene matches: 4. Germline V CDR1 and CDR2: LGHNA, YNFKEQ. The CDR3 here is CASSTRDSGYTF. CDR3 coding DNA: TGTGCCAGCAGCACGCGGGACAGTGGCTACACCTTC.